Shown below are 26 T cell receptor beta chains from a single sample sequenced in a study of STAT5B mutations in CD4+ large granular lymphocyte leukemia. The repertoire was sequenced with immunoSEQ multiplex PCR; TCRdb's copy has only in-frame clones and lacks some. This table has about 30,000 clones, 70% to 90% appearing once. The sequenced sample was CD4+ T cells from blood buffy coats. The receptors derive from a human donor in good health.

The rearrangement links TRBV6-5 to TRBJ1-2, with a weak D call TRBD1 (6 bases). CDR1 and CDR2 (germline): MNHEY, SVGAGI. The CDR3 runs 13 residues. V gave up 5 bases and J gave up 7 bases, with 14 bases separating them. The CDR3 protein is CASSPGTRAGYTF. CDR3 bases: TGTGCCAGCAGTCCAGGGACACGAGCTGGCTACACCTTC.

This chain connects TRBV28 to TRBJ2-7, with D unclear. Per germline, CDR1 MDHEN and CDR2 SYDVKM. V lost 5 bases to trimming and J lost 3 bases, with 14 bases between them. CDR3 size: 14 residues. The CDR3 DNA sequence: TGTGCCAGCAGTCCTTATACAAAGGGCTACGAGCAGTACTTC. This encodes CASSPYTKGYEQYF.

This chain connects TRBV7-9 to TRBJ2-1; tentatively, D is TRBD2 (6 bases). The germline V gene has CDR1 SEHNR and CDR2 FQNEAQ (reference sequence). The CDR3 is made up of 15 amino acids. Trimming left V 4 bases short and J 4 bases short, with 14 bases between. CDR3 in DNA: TGTGCCAGCAGCTACCTTAGCGGTCCGTACAATGAGCAGTTCTTC. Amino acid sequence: CASSYLSGPYNEQFF.

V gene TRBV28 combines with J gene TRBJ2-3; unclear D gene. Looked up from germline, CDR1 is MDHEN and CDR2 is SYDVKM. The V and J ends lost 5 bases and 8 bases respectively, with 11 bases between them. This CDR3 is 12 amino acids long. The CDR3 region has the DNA TGTGCCAGCAGTCCCTCGATTGGTACGCAGTATTTT. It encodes CASSPSIGTQYF.

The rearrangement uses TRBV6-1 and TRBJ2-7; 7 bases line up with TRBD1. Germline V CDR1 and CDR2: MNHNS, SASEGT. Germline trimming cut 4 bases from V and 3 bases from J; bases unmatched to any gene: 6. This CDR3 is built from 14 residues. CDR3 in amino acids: CASSVGGPRYEQYF. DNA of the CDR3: TGTGCCAGCAGTGTAGGGGGCCCGCGCTACGAGCAGTACTTC.

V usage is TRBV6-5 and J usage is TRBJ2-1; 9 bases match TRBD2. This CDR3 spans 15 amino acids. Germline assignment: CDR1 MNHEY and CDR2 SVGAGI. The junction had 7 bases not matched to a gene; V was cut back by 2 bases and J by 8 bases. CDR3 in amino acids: CASSYRLAGYDEQFF. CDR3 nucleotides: TGTGCCAGCAGTTACAGGCTAGCGGGATACGATGAGCAGTTCTTC.

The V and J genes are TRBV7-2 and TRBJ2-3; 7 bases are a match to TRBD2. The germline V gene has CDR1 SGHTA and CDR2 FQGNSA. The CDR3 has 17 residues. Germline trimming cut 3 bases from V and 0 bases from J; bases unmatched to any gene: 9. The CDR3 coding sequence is TGTGCCAGCAGCTTTACGGCGGGAGTCATCAGCACAGATACGCAGTATTTT. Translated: CASSFTAGVISTDTQYF. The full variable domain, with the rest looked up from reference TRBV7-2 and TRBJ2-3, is GAGVSQSPSNKVTEKGKDVELRCDPISGHTALYWYRQSLGQGLEFLIYFQGNSAPDKSGLPSDRFSAERTGGSVSTLTIQRTQQEDSAVYLCASSFTAGVISTDTQYFGPGTRLTVL.

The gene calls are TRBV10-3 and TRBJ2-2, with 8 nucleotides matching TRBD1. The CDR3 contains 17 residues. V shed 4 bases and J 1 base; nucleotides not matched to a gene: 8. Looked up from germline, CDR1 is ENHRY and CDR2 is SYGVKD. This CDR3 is CAISVSGQGGNTGELFF. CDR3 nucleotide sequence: TGTGCCATCAGTGTCTCCGGACAGGGAGGGAACACCGGGGAGCTGTTTTTT.

The CDR3 DNA follows: TGTGCCAGCAGCGTAGCACCAGGGGACAGGGGGAGGGTTCGCAATCAGCCCCAGCATTTT. It is translated as CASSVAPGDRGRVRNQPQHF. The chain couples TRBV9 to TRBJ1-5, with TRBD1 identical over 11 bases. The CDR3 consists of 20 residues. Unmatched junction bases numbered 13, after V lost 0 bases and J lost 2 bases. From germline, CDR1 is SGDLS and CDR2 YYNGEE. Drawing the rest from reference TRBV9 and TRBJ1-5, the complete variable domain is DSGVTQTPKHLITATGQRVTLRCSPRSGDLSVYWYQQSLDQGLQFLIQYYNGEERAKGNILERFSAQQFPDLHSELNLSSLELGDSALYFCASSVAPGDRGRVRNQPQHFGDGTRLSIL.

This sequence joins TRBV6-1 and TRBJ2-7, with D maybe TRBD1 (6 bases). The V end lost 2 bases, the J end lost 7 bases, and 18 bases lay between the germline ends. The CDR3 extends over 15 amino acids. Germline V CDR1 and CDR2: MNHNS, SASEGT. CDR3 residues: CASSEPGQKSGEQYF. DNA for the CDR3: TGTGCCAGCAGTGAACCGGGACAAAAATCGGGGGAGCAGTACTTC.

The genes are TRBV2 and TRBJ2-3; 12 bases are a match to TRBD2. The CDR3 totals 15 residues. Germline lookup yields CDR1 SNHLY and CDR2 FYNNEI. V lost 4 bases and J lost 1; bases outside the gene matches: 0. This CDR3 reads CASSGLAGGTDTQYF. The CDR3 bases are TGTGCCAGCAGTGGACTAGCGGGAGGCACAGATACGCAGTATTTT.

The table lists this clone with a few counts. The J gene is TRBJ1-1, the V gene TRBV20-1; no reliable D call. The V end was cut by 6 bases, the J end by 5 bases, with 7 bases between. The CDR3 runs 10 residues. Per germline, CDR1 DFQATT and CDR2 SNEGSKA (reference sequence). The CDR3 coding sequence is TGCAGTGCAGGCAAAACTGAAGCTTTCTTT. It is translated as CSAGKTEAFF.

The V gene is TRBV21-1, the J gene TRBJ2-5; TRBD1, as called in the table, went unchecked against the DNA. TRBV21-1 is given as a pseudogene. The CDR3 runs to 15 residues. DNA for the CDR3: TGTGCCAGCAGCAGATCACAGGGAAAGGGAGAGACCCAGTACTTC. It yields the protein CASSRSQGKGETQYF.

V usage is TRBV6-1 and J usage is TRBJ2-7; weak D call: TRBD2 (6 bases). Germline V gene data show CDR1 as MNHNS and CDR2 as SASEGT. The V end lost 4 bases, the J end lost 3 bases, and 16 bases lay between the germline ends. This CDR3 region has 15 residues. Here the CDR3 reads CASSGVERAIYEQYF. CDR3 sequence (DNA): TGTGCCAGCAGTGGAGTTGAGCGGGCGATCTACGAGCAGTACTTC.

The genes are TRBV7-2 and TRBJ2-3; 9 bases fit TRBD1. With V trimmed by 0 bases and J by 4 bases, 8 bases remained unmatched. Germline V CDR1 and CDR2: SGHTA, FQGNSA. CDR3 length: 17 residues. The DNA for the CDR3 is TGTGCCAGCAGCTTAGCGGCGACAGGGGGATTAGCAGATACGCAGTATTTT. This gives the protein CASSLAATGGLADTQYF.

The CDR3 DNA follows: TGTGCCAGCAGTCCAACTACGGGTGTCGGTGGCTACACCTTC. Translation: CASSPTTGVGGYTF. This chain joins TRBV6-5 and TRBJ1-2; D uncertain. The CDR3 is 14 amino acids. The V end was cut by 5 bases, the J end by 7 bases, with 17 bases between. Per the germline V gene, CDR1 is MNHEY and CDR2 is SVGAGI.

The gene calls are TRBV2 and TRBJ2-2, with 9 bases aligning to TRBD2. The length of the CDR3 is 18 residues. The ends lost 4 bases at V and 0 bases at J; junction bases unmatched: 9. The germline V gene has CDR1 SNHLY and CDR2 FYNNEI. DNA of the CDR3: TGTGCCAGCAGTGCGGCTCTAGCGGGGATCGCGAACACCGGGGAGCTGTTTTTT. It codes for CASSAALAGIANTGELFF.

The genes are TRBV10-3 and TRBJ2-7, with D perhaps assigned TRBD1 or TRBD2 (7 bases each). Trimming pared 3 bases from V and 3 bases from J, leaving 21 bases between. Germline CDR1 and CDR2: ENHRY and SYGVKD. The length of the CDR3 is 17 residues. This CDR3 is CAISDLGSSRGGYEQYF. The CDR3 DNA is TGTGCCATCAGTGATCTCGGGAGTAGCAGGGGGGGCTACGAGCAGTACTTC.

CDR3 region: CASSLDSTSLNEQFF. The CDR3 DNA reads TGTGCCAGCAGCTTAGATTCGACTAGCCTTAATGAGCAGTTCTTC. The V gene is TRBV7-6, the J gene TRBJ2-1; 7 bases map to TRBD2. Germline V gene sequence: CDR1 SGHVS, CDR2 FNYEAQ. This CDR3 has 15 residues. V was pared by 1 base and J by 7 bases, with 7 bases of the junction left unmatched.

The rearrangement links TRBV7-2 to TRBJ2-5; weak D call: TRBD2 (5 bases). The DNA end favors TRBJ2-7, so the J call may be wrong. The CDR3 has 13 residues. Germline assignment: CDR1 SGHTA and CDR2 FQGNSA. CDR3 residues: CASSLVGDHEQYF. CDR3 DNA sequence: TGTGCCAGCAGCTTAGTGGGAGACCACGAGCAGTACTTC.

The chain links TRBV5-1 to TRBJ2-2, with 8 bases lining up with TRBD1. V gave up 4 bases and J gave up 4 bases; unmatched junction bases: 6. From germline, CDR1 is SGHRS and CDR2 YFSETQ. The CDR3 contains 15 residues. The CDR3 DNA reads TGCGCCAGCAGCCCAGGGGGCCTCGGCACCGGGGAGCTGTTTTTT. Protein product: CASSPGGLGTGELFF.

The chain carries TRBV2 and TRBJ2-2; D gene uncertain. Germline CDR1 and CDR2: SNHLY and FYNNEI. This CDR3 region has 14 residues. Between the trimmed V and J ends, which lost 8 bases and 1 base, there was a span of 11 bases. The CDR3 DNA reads TGTGCCAGCCGGACCGGCGGGAACACCGGGGAGCTGTTTTTT. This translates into CASRTGGNTGELFF.

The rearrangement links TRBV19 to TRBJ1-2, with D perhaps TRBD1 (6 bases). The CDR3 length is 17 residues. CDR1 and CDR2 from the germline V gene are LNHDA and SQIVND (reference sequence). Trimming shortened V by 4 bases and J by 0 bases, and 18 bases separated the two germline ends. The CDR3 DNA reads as TGTGCCAGTAGTAAACGACAGGATATAATCGCTAACTATGGCTACACCTTC. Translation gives CASSKRQDIIANYGYTF. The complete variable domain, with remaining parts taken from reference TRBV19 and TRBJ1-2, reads DGGITQSPKYLFRKEGQNVTLSCEQNLNHDAMYWYRQDPGQGLRLIYYSQIVNDFQKGDIAEGYSVSREKKESFPLTVTSAQKNPTAFYLCASSKRQDIIANYGYTFGSGTRLTVV.

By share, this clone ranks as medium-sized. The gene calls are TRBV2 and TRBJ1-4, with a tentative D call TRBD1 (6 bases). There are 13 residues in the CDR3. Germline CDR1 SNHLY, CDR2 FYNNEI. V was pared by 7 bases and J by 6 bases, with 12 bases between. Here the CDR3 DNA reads TGTGCCAGCAAGGGACAAGTCGATGAAAAACTGTTTTTT. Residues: CASKGQVDEKLFF.

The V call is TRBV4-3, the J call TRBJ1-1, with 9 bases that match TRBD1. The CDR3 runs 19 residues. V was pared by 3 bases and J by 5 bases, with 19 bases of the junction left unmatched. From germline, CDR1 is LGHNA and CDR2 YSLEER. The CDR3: CASSHSRLGTGKEQTEAFF. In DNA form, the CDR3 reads TGCGCCAGCAGCCACTCCAGGCTCGGGACAGGGAAGGAACAAACTGAAGCTTTCTTT.

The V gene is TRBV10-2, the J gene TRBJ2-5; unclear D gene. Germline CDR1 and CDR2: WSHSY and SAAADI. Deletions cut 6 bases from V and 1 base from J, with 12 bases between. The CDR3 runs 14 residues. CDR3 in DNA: TGCGCCAGCAGCCAGGACGGTTTCCAAGAGACCCAGTACTTC. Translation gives CASSQDGFQETQYF.